This T cell receptor (beta chain) appears in the sequencing data of a study of T cell responses to AZD1222 COVID-19 vaccine. For the study at large: Second-dose groups at about 4 or about 12 weeks were pooled.

Unmatched junction bases numbered 8, after V lost 7 bases and J lost 9 bases. The length of the CDR3 is 14 residues. Germline lookup yields CDR1 LGHDT and CDR2 YNNKEL (reference sequence). Repertoires were generated with immunoSEQ multiplex PCR, while TCRdb's copy carries only in-frame clones and drops some. This sample has 75,000 to 85,000 clones; about 90% occur once, and the top ten carry under 25%. The TCR comes from an adult in good health. This chain links TRBV3-1 (or the pseudogene TRBV3-2) with TRBJ1-6; 8 nucleotides line up with TRBD1. The sequencing here drew on peripheral blood, taken on day 0 of AZD1222 vaccination. Written as DNA, the CDR3 is TGTGCCAGCACTCATGGGACAGGTAGTTCACCCCTCCACTTT. Its protein is CASTHGTGSSPLHF.